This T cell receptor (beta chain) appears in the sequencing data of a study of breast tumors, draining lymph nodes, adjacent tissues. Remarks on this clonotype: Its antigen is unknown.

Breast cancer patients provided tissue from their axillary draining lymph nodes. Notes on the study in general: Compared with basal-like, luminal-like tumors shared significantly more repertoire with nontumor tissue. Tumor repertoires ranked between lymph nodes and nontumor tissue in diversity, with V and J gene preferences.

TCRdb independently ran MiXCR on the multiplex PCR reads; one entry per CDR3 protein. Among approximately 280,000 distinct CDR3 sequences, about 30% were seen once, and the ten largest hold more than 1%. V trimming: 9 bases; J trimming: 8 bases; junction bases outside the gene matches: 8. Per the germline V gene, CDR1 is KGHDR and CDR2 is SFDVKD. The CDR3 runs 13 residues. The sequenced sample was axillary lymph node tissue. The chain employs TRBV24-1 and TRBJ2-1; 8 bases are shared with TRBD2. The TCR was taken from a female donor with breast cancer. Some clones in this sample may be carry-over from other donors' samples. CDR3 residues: CATGTRDSHEQFF. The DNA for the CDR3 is TGTGCCACCGGGACTAGGGATTCTCATGAGCAGTTCTTC.